This TCR beta chain was captured in a study of cytomegalovirus exposure and HLA in healthy donors. This clone was detected only a few times. The primer mix had 60 Vbeta and 13 Jbeta primers. Data came from immunoSEQ multiplex PCR; TCRdb stores just in-frame clones and leaves some out. The table lists 180,000 or so clones, roughly 75% of them singletons. The V gene end was trimmed by 4 bases and the J gene end by 2 bases; junction bases not matched to a gene: 8. This CDR3 is 15 amino acids long. Germline V gene lookup returns CDR1 SGDLS and CDR2 YYNGEE. The source material was PBMCs. The chain is built from TRBV9 and TRBJ2-5; 7 nucleotides align to TRBD2. The clonotype was recovered from a middle-aged woman in good health and CMV-seropositive. Here the CDR3 DNA reads TGTGCCAGCAGCCCGAGTCAGGGAGGGCAAGAGACCCAGTACTTC. It codes for CASSPSQGGQETQYF.